A single sample is the source of the 28 T cell receptor beta chains below, sequenced in a study of Ad26.COV2.S vaccination and SARS-CoV-2 variants. The treatment was: over 15 received Ad26.COV2.S at low or high dose, single or two shots; about five received placebo; per-sample allocation not given. Day 63 after the first injection of vaccine or placebo was the sampling time. Using immunoSEQ multiplex PCR, the repertoire was profiled, and TCRdb retains in-frame clones only, with some absent. The table has 300,000 to 400,000 clones, around 90% seen once. The sequencing used peripheral blood, collected in a trial of Ad26.COV2.S vaccine versus placebo. These receptors were obtained from a person between 18 and 59 years old who received the Ad26.COV2.S COVID-19 vaccine or a placebo.

The chain couples TRBV7-3 to TRBJ1-2, with D hard to call. Germline V gives CDR1 SGHTA, CDR2 FQGTGA. This CDR3 region has 13 residues. V lost 1 base, J lost 7 bases, and 10 bases lay in between. CDR3 coding DNA: TGTGCCAGCAGCTTAAGTGGTCGGAGTGGCTACACCTTC. This gives the protein CASSLSGRSGYTF.

The chain uses TRBV6-2 or TRBV6-3 and TRBJ1-5; no definite D call. This CDR3 region has 16 residues. Trimming shortened V by 0 bases and J by 2 bases, and 11 bases separated the two germline ends. CDR1 is MNHEY, CDR2 SVGEGT, per germline. The CDR3 DNA reads TGTGCCAGCAGTTACTCAAGCATGGCGGGCAATCAGCCCCAGCATTTT. Translated: CASSYSSMAGNQPQHF.

The CDR3 reads CASSLVGGLYEQYF. The CDR3 DNA is TGTGCCAGCAGCTTGGTTGGAGGGCTCTACGAGCAGTACTTC. The V and J genes are TRBV5-4 and TRBJ2-7; TRBD2 might be the D (6 bases). There are 14 residues in the CDR3. V gave up 0 bases and J gave up 3 bases, with 10 bases separating them. The germline V gene has CDR1 SGHNT and CDR2 YYREEE (reference sequence).

V gene TRBV28 combines with J gene TRBJ1-1; possible D gene TRBD1, 5 bases. V shed 5 bases and J shed 0 bases, with 22 bases lying between them. Germline assignment: CDR1 MDHEN and CDR2 SYDVKM. The CDR3 is 18 amino acids. The CDR3 here is CASSLRGVGTMMNTEAFF. The CDR3 DNA is TGTGCCAGCAGTCTGAGAGGTGTCGGGACGATGATGAACACTGAAGCTTTCTTT.

In its sample, this clone was seen once. The chain recombines TRBV3-1 (or the pseudogene TRBV3-2) with TRBJ1-5; no definite D call. There are 13 residues in the CDR3. Trimming took 2 bases from V and 5 from J, leaving 7 bases between them. Per germline, CDR1 LGHDT and CDR2 YNNKEL (reference sequence). CDR3 residues: CASSQSRDQPQHF. DNA for the CDR3: TGTGCCAGCAGCCAAAGTCGGGATCAGCCCCAGCATTTT.

For the CDR3, the DNA is TGTGCCAGCACCCCCCGAAGCAGGATTAATGAAAAACTGTTTTTT. It specifies CASTPRSRINEKLFF. The rearrangement joins TRBV6-5 to TRBJ1-4; no definite D call. Looked up from germline, CDR1 is MNHEY and CDR2 is SVGAGI. The CDR3 totals 15 residues. Trimming pared 7 bases from V and 4 bases from J, leaving 16 bases between.

The chain recombines TRBV27 with TRBJ1-1; the D is unclear. The CDR3 totals 11 residues. CDR1 and CDR2 from the germline V gene are MNHEY and SMNVEV (reference sequence). The ends were cut back, 7 bases at V and 5 bases at J, with 8 bases in the middle. The CDR3 sequence is CASIARTEAFF. DNA of the CDR3: TGTGCCAGCATCGCCAGGACTGAAGCTTTCTTT.

Worth noting for this clone: The same CDR3 arises from other DNA sequences in this sample as well. The rearrangement links TRBV6-5 to TRBJ1-5; perhaps TRBD1 as D (5 bases). The CDR3 loop spans 14 amino acids. Trimming pared 4 bases from V and 2 bases from J, leaving 9 bases between. Germline CDR1 is MNHEY and CDR2 is SVGAGI. The CDR3 DNA sequence: TGTGCCAGCAGTTCAGGGTTTGGCAATCAGCCCCAGCATTTT. Translating gives CASSSGFGNQPQHF.

The CDR3 nucleotides are TGTGCCAGCAGCTCCGGGGCCGGCAACTATGGCTACACCTTC. Translation gives CASSSGAGNYGYTF. This sequence joins TRBV28 and TRBJ1-2; D perhaps matches TRBD1 (5 bases). Trimming stripped 6 bases from V and 2 bases from J, with 13 bases between. The CDR3 sequence is 14 residues long. Germline values: CDR1 MDHEN, CDR2 SYDVKM.

The J gene is TRBJ2-7, the V gene TRBV9, with a possible D match to TRBD1 (5 bases). Trimming took off 0 bases at V and 4 bases at J, with 14 bases between the two ends. The CDR3 covers 15 residues. Per the germline V gene, CDR1 is SGDLS and CDR2 is YYNGEE. The CDR3 sequence: CASSVALGARYEQYF. CDR3 nucleotide sequence: TGTGCCAGCAGCGTAGCTTTAGGGGCGCGATACGAGCAGTACTTC. The entire variable domain, with the rest obtained from reference TRBV9 and TRBJ2-7, is as follows: DSGVTQTPKHLITATGQRVTLRCSPRSGDLSVYWYQQSLDQGLQFLIQYYNGEERAKGNILERFSAQQFPDLHSELNLSSLELGDSALYFCASSVALGARYEQYFGPGTRLTVT.

This chain connects TRBV9 to TRBJ1-4, with 7 bases lining up with TRBD1. The CDR3 is 16 residues long. V dropped 0 bases and J dropped 3; count of bases not matched to a gene: 5. The germline CDR1 and CDR2 sequences are SGDLS and YYNGEE. This CDR3 is CASSVAPGQPNEKLFF. The CDR3 DNA reads as TGTGCCAGCAGCGTAGCTCCGGGACAGCCTAATGAAAAACTGTTTTTT. The whole variable domain, filled in from reference TRBV9 and TRBJ1-4, reads DSGVTQTPKHLITATGQRVTLRCSPRSGDLSVYWYQQSLDQGLQFLIQYYNGEERAKGNILERFSAQQFPDLHSELNLSSLELGDSALYFCASSVAPGQPNEKLFFGSGTQLSVL.

Details on this clone: This specimen includes other DNA sequences encoding the same CDR3. The chain couples TRBV30 to TRBJ2-7; no definite D call. The CDR3 has 11 amino acids. CDR1 and CDR2 (germline): GTSNPN, SVGIG (reference sequence). V was trimmed by 1 base and J by 4 bases, leaving 5 bases between them. The CDR3 DNA is TGTGCCTGGAGTGGGGTTTACGAGCAGTACTTC. It yields the protein CAWSGVYEQYF.

The rearrangement joins TRBV28 to TRBJ1-2, with 8 bases fitting TRBD1. V was clipped by 8 bases and J by 4 bases; unmatched bases: 6. This CDR3 spans 13 amino acids. Germline-derived CDR1 and CDR2 are MDHEN and SYDVKM. CDR3 protein: CASGQGRVYGYTF. The DNA of the CDR3 is TGTGCCAGCGGACAGGGCCGCGTCTATGGCTACACCTTC.

The rearrangement links TRBV6-4 to TRBJ2-2; 9 bases are a match to TRBD2. CDR3 length: 17 residues. V shed 4 bases and J 1 base; nucleotides not matched to a gene: 7. CDR1 MRHNA and CDR2 SNTAGT come from the germline V gene. The CDR3 spells CASSASRGGENTGELFF. As DNA, the CDR3 is TGTGCCAGCAGTGCCTCGCGCGGGGGGGAGAACACCGGGGAGCTGTTTTTT.

The V gene is TRBV30, the J gene TRBJ2-7, with 10 bases lining up with TRBD1. V was pared by 5 bases and J by 3 bases, with 4 bases of the junction left unmatched. Per germline, CDR1 GTSNPN and CDR2 SVGIG (reference sequence). The CDR3 spans 13 residues. The CDR3 DNA sequence: TGTGCCTGGTTCGGACAGGGGGTCTACGAGCAGTACTTC. Its translation is CAWFGQGVYEQYF. Supplemented by reference TRBV30 and TRBJ2-7, the full variable domain reads SQTIHQWPATLVQPVGSPLSLECTVEGTSNPNLYWYRQAAGRGLQLLFYSVGIGQISSEVPQNLSASRPQDRQFILSSKKLLLSDSGFYLCAWFGQGVYEQYFGPGTRLTVT.

The chain joins TRBV15 to TRBJ1-5; D unresolved. This CDR3 comprises 14 residues. Per germline, CDR1 LNHNV and CDR2 YYDKDF (reference sequence). V was trimmed by 1 base and J by 9 bases, leaving 13 bases between them. CDR3 sequence: CATSRGPNSPPQHF. CDR3 nucleotide sequence: TGTGCCACCAGCAGAGGACCGAATAGCCCGCCCCAGCATTTT. Together with reference TRBV15 and TRBJ1-5, the CDR3 gives the full variable domain: DAMVIQNPRYQVTQFGKPVTLSCSQTLNHNVMYWYQQKSSQAPKLLFHYYDKDFNNEADTPDNFQSRRPNTSFCFLDIRSPGLGDTAMYLCATSRGPNSPPQHFGDGTRLSIL.

The genes are TRBV12-5 and TRBJ2-7; D unclear. With 5 bases removed from V and 1 base from J, the gap between germline ends came to 9 bases. The CDR3 consists of 13 residues. CDR1 is LGHNT, CDR2 FRNRAP, per germline. The CDR3 loop is CASGPPRSYEQYF. DNA of the CDR3: TGTGCTAGTGGTCCACCCCGGTCCTACGAGCAGTACTTC. The whole variable domain, filled in from reference TRBV12-5 and TRBJ2-7, reads DARVTQTPRHKVTEMGQEVTMRCQPILGHNTVFWYRQTMMQGLELLAYFRNRAPLDDSGMPKDRFSAEMPDATLATLKIQPSEPRDSAVYFCASGPPRSYEQYFGPGTRLTVT.

This chain connects TRBV7-9 to TRBJ2-3; tentative D call: TRBD2 (6 bases). The ends were cut back, 5 bases at V and 5 bases at J, with 20 bases in the middle. Germline assignment: CDR1 SEHNR and CDR2 FQNEAQ (reference sequence). The CDR3 is 16 amino acids. The CDR3 DNA reads TGTGCCAGCAGCACCCGACTAGTTTCAGAAAAAGATACGCAGTATTTT. This sequence encodes CASSTRLVSEKDTQYF.

Only a few counts were recorded for this clone. The CDR3 is CASSPYPGLAETQYF. CDR3 nucleotides: TGTGCCAGCAGCCCTTATCCGGGGTTAGCGGAGACCCAGTACTTC. The rearrangement joins TRBV5-6 to TRBJ2-5; a possible D gene is TRBD2 (5 bases). Germline values: CDR1 SGHDT, CDR2 YYEEEE. This CDR3 has 15 amino acids. The V and J ends lost 4 bases and 5 bases respectively, with 18 bases between them.

This clone came up a few times. J is TRBJ2-7 and V is TRBV3-1 (or the pseudogene TRBV3-2); no definite D call. The CDR3 consists of 14 residues. Trimming took off 1 base at V and 0 bases at J, with 7 bases between the two ends. Germline V CDR1 and CDR2: LGHDT, YNNKEL (reference sequence). The CDR3 loop is CASSQGLSSYEQYF. Written as DNA, the CDR3 is TGTGCCAGCAGCCAAGGTCTTAGCTCCTACGAGCAGTACTTC.

The V gene is TRBV19, the J gene TRBJ1-1, with a possible D match to TRBD1 (5 bases). The CDR3 is 13 residues long. The germline CDR1 and CDR2 sequences are LNHDA and SQIVND (reference sequence). The V and J ends lost 5 bases and 1 base respectively, with 8 bases between them. CDR3 in DNA: TGTGCCAGTAGTGAGCAGGGGAACACTGAAGCTTTCTTT. Its protein product is CASSEQGNTEAFF.

The J gene is TRBJ2-1, the V gene TRBV6-5; 8 nucleotides line up with TRBD1. Germline V gives CDR1 MNHEY, CDR2 SVGAGI. J gave up 3 bases and V 6 bases, and 4 bases lay outside the gene matches. The length of the CDR3 is 14 residues. CDR3 amino acids: CASRDRVFYNEQFF. Here the CDR3 DNA reads TGTGCCAGCAGGGACAGGGTCTTCTACAATGAGCAGTTCTTC.

The chain links TRBV29-1 to TRBJ2-5; 9 positions match TRBD2. The V gene's germline CDR1 is SQVTM and CDR2 ANQGSEA. The CDR3 is 15 residues long. The trim removed 4 bases at V and 5 bases at J, leaving 11 bases unmatched. CDR3 DNA: TGCAGCGTTGTCGCGGGAGGGGGTTGGCGCGAGACCCAGTACTTC. Protein: CSVVAGGGWRETQYF.

This clone was detected only once. For the CDR3, the DNA is TGTGCCAGCAGGGGACAGCGGCCTACCTATGGCTACACCTTC. Translated, it gives CASRGQRPTYGYTF. The gene calls are TRBV6-5 and TRBJ1-2; 7 bases agree with TRBD1. After removal of 6 bases from V and 4 bases from J, the junction contained 8 bases not matched to a gene. The germline V gene has CDR1 MNHEY and CDR2 SVGAGI. The CDR3 extends over 14 amino acids.

This clone was counted only a few times. The rearrangement links TRBV5-1 to TRBJ2-2; TRBD1 or TRBD2 may be the D gene (5 bases each). V lost 4 bases, J lost 6 bases, and 16 bases lay in between. CDR1 and CDR2 from the germline V gene are SGHRS and YFSETQ. The CDR3 extends over 15 amino acids. CDR3 amino acids: CASSDGAPRAGELFF. As DNA, the CDR3 is TGCGCCAGCAGCGATGGGGCCCCGAGGGCCGGGGAGCTGTTTTTT.

The rearrangement joins TRBV5-6 to TRBJ1-1; D remains ambiguous. Between the trimmed V and J ends, which lost 5 bases and 0 bases, there was a span of 5 bases. Per the germline V gene, CDR1 is SGHDT and CDR2 is YYEEEE. The CDR3 totals 12 residues. CDR3 residues: CASSYLNTEAFF. The CDR3 nucleotides are TGTGCCAGCAGTTACCTGAACACTGAAGCTTTCTTT.

The chain links TRBV6-5 to TRBJ2-1; 12 bases fit TRBD1. Trimming cost V 0 bases and J 10 bases; bases outside gene matches: 7. This CDR3 is 16 amino acids long. The germline CDR1 and CDR2 sequences are MNHEY and SVGAGI. CDR3 DNA: TGTGCCAGCAGTTACTCAGCGGGACAGGGGGCGTTGGAGCAGTTCTTC. Its translation is CASSYSAGQGALEQFF.

This clone was observed a single time. J is TRBJ2-3 and V is TRBV5-1, with 9 bases aligning to TRBD2. Germline values: CDR1 SGHRS, CDR2 YFSETQ. This CDR3 spans 15 amino acids. The J segment lost 3 bases and the V segment lost 4 bases, leaving 6 bases of the junction unmatched. CDR3 sequence: CASSDLAGETDTQYF. The CDR3 DNA reads TGCGCCAGCAGCGACTTAGCGGGAGAGACAGATACGCAGTATTTT.